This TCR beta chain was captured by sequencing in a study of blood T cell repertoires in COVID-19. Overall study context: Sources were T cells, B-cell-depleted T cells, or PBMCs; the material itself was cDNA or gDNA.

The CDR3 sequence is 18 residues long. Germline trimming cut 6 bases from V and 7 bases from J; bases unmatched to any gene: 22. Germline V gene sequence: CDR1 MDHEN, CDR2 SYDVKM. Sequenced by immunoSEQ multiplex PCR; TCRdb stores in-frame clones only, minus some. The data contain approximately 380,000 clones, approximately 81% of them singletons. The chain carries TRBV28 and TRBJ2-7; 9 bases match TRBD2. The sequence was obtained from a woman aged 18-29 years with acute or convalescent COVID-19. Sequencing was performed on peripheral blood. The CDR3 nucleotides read TGTGCCAGCAGGGGGACTAGCCTTAAACCAGGGCGAGATCGAGAGCAGTACTTC. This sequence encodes CASRGTSLKPGRDREQYF.